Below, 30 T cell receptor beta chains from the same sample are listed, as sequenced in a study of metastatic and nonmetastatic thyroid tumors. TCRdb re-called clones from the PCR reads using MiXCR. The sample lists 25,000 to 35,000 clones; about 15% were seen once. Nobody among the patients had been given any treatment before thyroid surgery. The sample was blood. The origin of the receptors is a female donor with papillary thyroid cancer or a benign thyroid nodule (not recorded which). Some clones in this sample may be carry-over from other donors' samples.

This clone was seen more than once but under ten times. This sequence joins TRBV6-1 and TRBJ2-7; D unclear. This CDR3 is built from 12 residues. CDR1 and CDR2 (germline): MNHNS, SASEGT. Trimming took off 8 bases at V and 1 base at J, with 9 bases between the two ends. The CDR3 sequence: CASAWISYEQYF. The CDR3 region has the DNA TGTGCCAGCGCCTGGATTTCCTACGAGCAGTACTTC.

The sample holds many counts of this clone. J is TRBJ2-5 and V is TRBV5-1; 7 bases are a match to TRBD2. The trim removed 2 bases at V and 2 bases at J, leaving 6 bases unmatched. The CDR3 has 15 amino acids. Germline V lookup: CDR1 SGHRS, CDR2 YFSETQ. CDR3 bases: TGCGCCAGCAGCTTCGGAGGCGGGAGTCAAGAGACCCAGTACTTC. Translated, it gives CASSFGGGSQETQYF.

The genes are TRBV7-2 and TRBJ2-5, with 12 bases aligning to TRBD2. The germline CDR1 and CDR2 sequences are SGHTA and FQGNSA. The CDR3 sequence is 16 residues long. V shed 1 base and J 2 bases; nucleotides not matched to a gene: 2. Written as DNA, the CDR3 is TGTGCCAGCAGCTTAGTCGGGACTAGCGGGCAAGAGACCCAGTACTTC. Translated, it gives CASSLVGTSGQETQYF.

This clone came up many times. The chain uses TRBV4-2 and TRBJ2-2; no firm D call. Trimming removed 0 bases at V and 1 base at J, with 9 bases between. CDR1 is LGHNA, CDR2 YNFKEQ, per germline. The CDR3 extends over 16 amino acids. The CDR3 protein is CASSQDGPGNTGELFF. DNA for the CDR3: TGTGCCAGCAGCCAAGATGGTCCAGGGAACACCGGGGAGCTGTTTTTT.

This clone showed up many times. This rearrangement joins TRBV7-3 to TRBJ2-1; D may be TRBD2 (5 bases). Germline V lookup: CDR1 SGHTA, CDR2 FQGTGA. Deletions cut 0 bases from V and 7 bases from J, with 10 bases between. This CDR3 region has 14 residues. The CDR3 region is CASSLTGGPNEQFF. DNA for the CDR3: TGTGCCAGCAGCTTAACCGGAGGTCCAAATGAGCAGTTCTTC.

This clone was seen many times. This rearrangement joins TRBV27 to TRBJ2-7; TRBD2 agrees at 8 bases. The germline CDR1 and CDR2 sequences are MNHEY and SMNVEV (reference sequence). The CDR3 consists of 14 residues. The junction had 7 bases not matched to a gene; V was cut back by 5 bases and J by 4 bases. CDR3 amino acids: CASSLAGGGYEQYF. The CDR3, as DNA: TGTGCCAGCAGTCTAGCGGGCGGAGGTTACGAGCAGTACTTC.

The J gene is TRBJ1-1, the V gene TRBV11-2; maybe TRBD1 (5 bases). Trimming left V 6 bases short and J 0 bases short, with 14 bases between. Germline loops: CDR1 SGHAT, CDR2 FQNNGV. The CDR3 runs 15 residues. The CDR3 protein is CASRRTYLMNTEAFF. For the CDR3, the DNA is TGTGCCAGCAGACGGACATACCTCATGAACACTGAAGCTTTCTTT.

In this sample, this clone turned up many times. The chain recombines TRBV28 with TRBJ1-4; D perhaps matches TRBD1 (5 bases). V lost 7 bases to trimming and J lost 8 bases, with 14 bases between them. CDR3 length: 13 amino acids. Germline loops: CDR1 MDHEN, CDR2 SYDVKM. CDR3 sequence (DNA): TGTGCCAGCATTGGGGGGATTCAGGAAAAACTGTTTTTT. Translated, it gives CASIGGIQEKLFF.

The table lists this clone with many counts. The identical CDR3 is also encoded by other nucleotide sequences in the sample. CDR3 nucleotides: TGTGCCAGCAGTTCAATGGGTCCAACTAATGAAAAACTGTTTTTT. This encodes CASSSMGPTNEKLFF. V usage is TRBV28 and J usage is TRBJ1-4; no clear D. Germline V gives CDR1 MDHEN, CDR2 SYDVKM. The CDR3 covers 15 residues. Trimming cost V 4 bases and J 0 bases, with 9 bases left between them. Complete variable domain (other parts from reference TRBV28 and TRBJ1-4): DVKVTQSSRYLVKRTGEKVFLECVQDMDHENMFWYRQDPGLGLRLIYFSYDVKMKEKGDIPEGYSVSREKKERFSLILESASTNQTSMYLCASSSMGPTNEKLFFGSGTQLSVL.

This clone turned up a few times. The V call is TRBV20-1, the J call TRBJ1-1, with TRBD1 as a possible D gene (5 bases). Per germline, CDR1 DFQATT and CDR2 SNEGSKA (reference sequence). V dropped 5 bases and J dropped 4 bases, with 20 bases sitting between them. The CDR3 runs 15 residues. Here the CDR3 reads CSAFRRGDRGTEAFF. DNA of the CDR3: TGCAGTGCTTTCCGGAGAGGGGATCGCGGCACTGAAGCTTTCTTT.

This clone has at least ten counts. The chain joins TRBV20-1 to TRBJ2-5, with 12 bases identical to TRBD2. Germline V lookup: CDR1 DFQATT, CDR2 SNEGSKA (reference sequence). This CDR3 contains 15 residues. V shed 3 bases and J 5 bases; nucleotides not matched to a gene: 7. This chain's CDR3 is CSASELAGGGETQYF. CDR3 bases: TGCAGTGCTAGCGAACTAGCGGGGGGCGGGGAGACCCAGTACTTC.

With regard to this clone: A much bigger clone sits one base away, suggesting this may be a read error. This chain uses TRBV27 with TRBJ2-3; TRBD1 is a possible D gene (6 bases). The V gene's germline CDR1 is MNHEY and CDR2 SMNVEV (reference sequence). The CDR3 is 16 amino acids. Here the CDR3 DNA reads TGTGCCAGCACCCGACTCTCGGTACAGGGCACGGATACGCAGTATTTT. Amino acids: CASTRLSVQGTDTQYF.

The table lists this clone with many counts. As DNA, the CDR3 is TGTGCCAGCAGTTTAGGCACTGAAGCTTTCTTT. Protein product: CASSLGTEAFF. The chain is built from TRBV28 and TRBJ1-1; D remains unclear. Germline V gene data show CDR1 as MDHEN and CDR2 as SYDVKM. CDR3 size: 11 residues. Deletions cut 2 bases from V and 4 bases from J, with 2 bases between.

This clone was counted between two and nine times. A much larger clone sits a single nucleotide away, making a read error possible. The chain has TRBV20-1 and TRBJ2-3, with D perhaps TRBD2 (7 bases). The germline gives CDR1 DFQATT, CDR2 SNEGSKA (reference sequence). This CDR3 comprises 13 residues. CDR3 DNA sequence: TGCAATGCTCCCAGACCGGGGGGCGATACGCAGTATTTT. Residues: CNAPRPGGDTQYF.

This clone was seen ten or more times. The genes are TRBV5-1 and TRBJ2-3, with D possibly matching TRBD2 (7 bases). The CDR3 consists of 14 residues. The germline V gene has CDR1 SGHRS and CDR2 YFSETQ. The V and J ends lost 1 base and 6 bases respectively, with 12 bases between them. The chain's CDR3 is CASSLTGGGDTQYF. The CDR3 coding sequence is TGCGCCAGCAGCTTGACTGGGGGGGGCGATACGCAGTATTTT.

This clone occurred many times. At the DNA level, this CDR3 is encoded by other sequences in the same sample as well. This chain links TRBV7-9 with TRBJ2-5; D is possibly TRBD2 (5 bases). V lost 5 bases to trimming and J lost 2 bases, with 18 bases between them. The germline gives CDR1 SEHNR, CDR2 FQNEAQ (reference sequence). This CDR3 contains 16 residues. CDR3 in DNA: TGTGCCAGCAGCACTAGGGTAATCTCGGGGCAAGAGACCCAGTACTTC. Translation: CASSTRVISGQETQYF.

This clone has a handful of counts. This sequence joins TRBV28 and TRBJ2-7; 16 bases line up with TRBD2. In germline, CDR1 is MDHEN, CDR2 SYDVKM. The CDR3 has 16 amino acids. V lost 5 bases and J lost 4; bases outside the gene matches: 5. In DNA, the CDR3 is TGTGCCAGCAGTCCCGGGACTAGCGGGAGGGTGTACGAGCAGTACTTC. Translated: CASSPGTSGRVYEQYF.

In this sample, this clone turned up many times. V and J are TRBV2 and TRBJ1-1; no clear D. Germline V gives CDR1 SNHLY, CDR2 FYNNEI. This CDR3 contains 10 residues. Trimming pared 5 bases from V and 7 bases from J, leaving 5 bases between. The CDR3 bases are TGTGCCAGCAGTCAACGTGAAGCTTTCTTT. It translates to CASSQREAFF.

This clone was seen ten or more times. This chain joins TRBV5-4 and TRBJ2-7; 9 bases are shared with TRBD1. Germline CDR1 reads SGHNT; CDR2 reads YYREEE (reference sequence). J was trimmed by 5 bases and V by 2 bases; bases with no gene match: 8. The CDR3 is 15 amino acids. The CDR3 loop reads CASSLVQGARDEQYF. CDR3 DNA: TGTGCCAGCAGCTTAGTACAGGGGGCACGAGACGAGCAGTACTTC.

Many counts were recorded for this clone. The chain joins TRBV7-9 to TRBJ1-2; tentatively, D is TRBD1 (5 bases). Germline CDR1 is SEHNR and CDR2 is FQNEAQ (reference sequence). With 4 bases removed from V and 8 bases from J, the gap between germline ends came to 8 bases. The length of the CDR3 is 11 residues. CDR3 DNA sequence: TGTGCCAGCAGCTCTGGGGGAGGCTACACCTTC. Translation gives CASSSGGGYTF.

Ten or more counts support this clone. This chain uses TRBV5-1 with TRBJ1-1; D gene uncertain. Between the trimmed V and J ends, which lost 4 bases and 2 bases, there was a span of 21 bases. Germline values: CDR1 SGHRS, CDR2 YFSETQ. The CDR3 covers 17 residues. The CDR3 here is CASSRSSSGISNTEAFF. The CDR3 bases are TGCGCCAGCAGCCGCTCATCATCTGGTATTTCTAACACTGAAGCTTTCTTT.

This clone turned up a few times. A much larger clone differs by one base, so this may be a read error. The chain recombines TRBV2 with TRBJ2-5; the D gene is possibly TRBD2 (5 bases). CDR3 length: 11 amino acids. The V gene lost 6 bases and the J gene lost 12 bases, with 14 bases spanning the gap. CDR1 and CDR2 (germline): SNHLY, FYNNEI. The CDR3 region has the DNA TGTGCCAGCAGAGACCGGGGATACAAGTACTTC. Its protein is CASRDRGYKYF.

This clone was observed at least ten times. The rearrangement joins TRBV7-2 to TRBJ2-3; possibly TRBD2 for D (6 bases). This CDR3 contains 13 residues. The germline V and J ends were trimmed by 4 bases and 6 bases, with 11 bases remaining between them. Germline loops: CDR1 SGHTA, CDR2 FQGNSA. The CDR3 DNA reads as TGTGCCAGCAGCTCACGTCGGGGGGATACGCAGTATTTT. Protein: CASSSRRGDTQYF.

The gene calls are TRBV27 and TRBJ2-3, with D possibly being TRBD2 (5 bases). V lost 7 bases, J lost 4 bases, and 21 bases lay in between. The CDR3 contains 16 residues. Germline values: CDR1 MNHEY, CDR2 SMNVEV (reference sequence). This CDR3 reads CASTLGPGFIADTQYF. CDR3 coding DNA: TGTGCCAGCACCCTTGGACCGGGGTTCATTGCAGATACGCAGTATTTT.

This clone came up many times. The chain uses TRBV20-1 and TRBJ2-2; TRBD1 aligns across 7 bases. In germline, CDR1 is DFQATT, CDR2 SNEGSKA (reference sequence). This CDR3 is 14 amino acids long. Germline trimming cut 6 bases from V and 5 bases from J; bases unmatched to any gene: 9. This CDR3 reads CSAPGQVGTGELFF. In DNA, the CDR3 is TGCAGTGCCCCCGGACAGGTGGGAACCGGGGAGCTGTTTTTT.

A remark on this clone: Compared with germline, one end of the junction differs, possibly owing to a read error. The CDR3 region is CASSVVKGTETFF. The CDR3 coding sequence is TGTGCCAGCAGTGTTGTAAAGGGGACTGAAACTTTCTTC. V gene TRBV2 combines with J gene TRBJ1-1, with D tentatively TRBD1 (5 bases). The CDR3 consists of 13 residues. Germline V gene data show CDR1 as SNHLY and CDR2 as FYNNEI.

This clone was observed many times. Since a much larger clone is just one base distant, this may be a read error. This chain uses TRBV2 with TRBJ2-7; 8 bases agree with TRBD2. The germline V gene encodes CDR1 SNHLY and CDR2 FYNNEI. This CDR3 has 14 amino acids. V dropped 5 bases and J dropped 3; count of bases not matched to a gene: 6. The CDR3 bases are TGTGCCAGCAGTTTTGGCCGGGGGGGCTACGAGCAGTACTTC. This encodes CASSFGRGGYEQYF.

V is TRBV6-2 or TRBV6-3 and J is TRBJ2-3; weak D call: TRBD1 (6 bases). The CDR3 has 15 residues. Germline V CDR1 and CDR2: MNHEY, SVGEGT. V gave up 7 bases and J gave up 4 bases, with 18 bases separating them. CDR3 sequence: CASIFGTWGADTQYF. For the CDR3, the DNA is TGTGCCAGCATTTTCGGGACATGGGGCGCAGATACGCAGTATTTT.

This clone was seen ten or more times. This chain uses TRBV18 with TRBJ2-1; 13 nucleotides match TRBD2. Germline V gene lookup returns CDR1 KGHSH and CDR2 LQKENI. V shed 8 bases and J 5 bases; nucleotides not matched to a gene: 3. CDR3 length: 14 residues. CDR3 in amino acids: CASLGTSGDNEQFF. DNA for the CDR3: TGTGCCAGCCTCGGGACTAGCGGGGACAATGAGCAGTTCTTC.

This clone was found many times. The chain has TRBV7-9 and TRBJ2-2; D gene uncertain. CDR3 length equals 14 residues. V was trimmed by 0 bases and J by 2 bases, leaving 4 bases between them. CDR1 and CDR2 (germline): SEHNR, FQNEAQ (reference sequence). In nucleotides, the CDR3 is TGTGCCAGCAGCTTAGCTTACAACACCGGGGAGCTGTTTTTT. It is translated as CASSLAYNTGELFF.